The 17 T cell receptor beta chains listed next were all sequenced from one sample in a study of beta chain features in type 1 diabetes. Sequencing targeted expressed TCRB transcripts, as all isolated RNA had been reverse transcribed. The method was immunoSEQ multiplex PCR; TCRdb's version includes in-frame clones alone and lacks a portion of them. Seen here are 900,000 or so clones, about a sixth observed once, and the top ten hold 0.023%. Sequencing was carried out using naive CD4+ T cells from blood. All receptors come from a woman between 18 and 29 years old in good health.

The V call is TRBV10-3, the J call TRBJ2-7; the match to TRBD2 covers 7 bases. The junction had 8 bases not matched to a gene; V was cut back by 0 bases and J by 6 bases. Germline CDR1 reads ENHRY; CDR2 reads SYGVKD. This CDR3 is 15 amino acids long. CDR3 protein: CAISESSGLPTEQYF. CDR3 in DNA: TGTGCCATCAGTGAGTCATCGGGACTACCTACCGAGCAGTACTTC.

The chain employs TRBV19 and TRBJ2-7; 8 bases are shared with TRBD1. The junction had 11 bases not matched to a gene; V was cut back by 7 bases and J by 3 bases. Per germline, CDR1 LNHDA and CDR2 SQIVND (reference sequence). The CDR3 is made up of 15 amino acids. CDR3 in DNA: TGTGCCAGTAAGGAACAGGGGGGAGGTGGCTACGAGCAGTACTTC. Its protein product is CASKEQGGGGYEQYF.

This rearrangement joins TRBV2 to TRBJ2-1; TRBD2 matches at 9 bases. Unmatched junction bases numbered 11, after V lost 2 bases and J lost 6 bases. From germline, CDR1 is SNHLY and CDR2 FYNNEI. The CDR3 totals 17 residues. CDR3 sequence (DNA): TGTGCCAGCAGTGAAAGAGTTAGCGGGAGCTGGGGCAATGAGCAGTTCTTC. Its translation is CASSERVSGSWGNEQFF. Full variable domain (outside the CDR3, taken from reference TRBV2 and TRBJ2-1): EPEVTQTPSHQVTQMGQEVILRCVPISNHLYFYWYRQILGQKVEFLVSFYNNEISEKSEIFDDQFSVERPDGSNFTLKIRSTKLEDSAMYFCASSERVSGSWGNEQFFGPGTRLTVL.

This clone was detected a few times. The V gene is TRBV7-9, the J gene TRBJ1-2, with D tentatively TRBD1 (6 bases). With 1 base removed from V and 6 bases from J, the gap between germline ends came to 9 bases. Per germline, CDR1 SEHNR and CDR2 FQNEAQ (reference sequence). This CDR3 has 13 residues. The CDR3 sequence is CASSLDRANGYTF. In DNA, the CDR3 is TGTGCCAGCAGCTTAGACAGGGCTAATGGCTACACCTTC.

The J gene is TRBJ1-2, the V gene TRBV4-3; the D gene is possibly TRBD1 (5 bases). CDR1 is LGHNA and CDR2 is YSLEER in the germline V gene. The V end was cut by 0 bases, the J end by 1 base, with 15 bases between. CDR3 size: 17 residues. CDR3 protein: CASSQEGDRGYNYGYTF. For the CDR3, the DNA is TGCGCCAGCAGCCAAGAAGGCGACAGAGGATATAACTATGGCTACACCTTC.

CDR3 amino acids: CASSLGTRTNYGYTF. Written as DNA, the CDR3 is TGTGCCAGCAGCTTGGGGACAAGAACTAACTATGGCTACACCTTC. The chain couples TRBV5-4 to TRBJ1-2; possibly TRBD1 for D (5 bases). V was cut by 0 bases and J by 0 bases, with 9 bases left in between. Germline CDR1 reads SGHNT; CDR2 reads YYREEE (reference sequence). This CDR3 spans 15 amino acids.

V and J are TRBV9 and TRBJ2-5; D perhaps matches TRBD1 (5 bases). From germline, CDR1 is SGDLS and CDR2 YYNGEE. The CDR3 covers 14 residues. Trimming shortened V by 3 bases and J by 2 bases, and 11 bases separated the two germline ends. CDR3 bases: TGTGCCAGCAGCGGGGGCCTTGGACAAGAGACCCAGTACTTC. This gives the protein CASSGGLGQETQYF.

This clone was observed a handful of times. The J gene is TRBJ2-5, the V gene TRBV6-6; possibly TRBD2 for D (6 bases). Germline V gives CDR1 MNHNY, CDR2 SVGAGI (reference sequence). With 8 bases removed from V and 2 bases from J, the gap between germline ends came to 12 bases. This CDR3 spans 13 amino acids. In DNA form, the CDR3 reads TGTGCCAGCGCTCCGGAGGGGCAAGAGACCCAGTACTTC. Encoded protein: CASAPEGQETQYF.

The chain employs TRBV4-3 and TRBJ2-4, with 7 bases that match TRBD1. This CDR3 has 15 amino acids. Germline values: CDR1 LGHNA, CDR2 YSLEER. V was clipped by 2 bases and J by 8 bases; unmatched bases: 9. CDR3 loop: CASSQQTTGVDIQYF. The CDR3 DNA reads TGCGCCAGCAGCCAACAAACTACAGGGGTGGACATTCAGTACTTC.

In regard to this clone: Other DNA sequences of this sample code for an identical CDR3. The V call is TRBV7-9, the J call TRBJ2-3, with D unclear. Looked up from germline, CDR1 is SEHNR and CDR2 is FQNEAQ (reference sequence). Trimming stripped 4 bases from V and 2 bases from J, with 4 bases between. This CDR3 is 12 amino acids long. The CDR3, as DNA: TGTGCCAGCAGCTCGACCACAGATACGCAGTATTTT. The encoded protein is CASSSTTDTQYF. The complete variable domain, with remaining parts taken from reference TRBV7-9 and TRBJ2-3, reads DTGVSQNPRHKITKRGQNVTFRCDPISEHNRLYWYRQTLGQGPEFLTYFQNEAQLEKSRLLSDRFSAERPKGSFSTLEIQRTEQGDSAMYLCASSSTTDTQYFGPGTRLTVL.

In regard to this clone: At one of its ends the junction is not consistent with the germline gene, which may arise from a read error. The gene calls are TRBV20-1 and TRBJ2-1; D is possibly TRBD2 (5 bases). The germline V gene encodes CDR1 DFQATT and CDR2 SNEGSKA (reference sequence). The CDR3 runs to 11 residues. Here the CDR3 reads CSAMYVTIRVF. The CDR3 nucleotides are TGCAGTGCTATGTACGTGACTATCCGCGTCTTC.

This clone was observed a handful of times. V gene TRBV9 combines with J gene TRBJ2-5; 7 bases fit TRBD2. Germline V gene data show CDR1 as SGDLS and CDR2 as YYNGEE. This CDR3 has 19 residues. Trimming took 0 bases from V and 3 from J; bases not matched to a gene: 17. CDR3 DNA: TGTGCCAGCAGCGTAGACTCCCTGACCTGGGCTAGCGGCAAAGAGACCCAGTACTTC. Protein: CASSVDSLTWASGKETQYF.

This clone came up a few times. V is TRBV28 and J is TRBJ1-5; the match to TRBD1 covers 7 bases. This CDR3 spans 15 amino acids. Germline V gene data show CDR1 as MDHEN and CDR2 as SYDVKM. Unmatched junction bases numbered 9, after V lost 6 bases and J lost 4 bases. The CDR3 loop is CASSRKTGRNQPQHF. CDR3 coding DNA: TGTGCCAGCAGCAGGAAGACAGGGAGGAATCAGCCCCAGCATTTT.

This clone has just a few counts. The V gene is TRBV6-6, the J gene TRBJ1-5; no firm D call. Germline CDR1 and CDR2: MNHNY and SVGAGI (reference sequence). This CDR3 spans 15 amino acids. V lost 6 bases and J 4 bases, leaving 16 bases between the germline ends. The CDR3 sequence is CASSYPTAWNQPQHF. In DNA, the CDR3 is TGTGCCAGCAGCTACCCGACGGCGTGGAATCAGCCCCAGCATTTT.

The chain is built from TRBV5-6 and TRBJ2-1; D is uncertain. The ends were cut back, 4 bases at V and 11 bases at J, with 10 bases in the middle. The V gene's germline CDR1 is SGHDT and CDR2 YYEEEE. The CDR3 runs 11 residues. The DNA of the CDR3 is TGTGCCAGCAGCCGGGCGCGGAAGCAGTTCTTC. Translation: CASSRARKQFF.

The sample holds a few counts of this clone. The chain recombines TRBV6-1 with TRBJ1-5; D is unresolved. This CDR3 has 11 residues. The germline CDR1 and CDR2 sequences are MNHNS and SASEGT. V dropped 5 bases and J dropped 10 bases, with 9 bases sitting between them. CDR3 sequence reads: CASSMPGPQHF. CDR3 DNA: TGTGCCAGCAGTATGCCAGGACCCCAGCATTTT.

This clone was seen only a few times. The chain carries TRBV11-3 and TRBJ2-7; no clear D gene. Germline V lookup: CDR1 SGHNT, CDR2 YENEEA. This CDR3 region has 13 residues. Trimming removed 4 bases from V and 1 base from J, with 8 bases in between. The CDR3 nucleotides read TGTGCCAGCAGCTCAGGACCTTCCTACGAGCAGTACTTC. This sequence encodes CASSSGPSYEQYF.